This TCR beta chain stems from a study of shared clonotypes between healthy human individuals. Overall study findings and caveats: A reduction in generation probabilities was seen for non-shared clonotypes relative to those shared by all four donors. At large depth, rarefaction still showed sorted-subset sequencing to be incomplete.

In replicate PCRs of sorted subsets, 150 to 200 ng DNA, about 30,000 T cell genomes, was used. Sequencing used immunoSEQ multiplex PCR; TCRdb keeps in-frame clones, though not all of them. Here the sample spans about 2.3 million clones, less than 95% being singletons. Nashville, Tennessee was home to all donors, each a Caucasian adult. Remarks on this clone: What it binds is not known.

The source is a man between 18 and 29 years old in good health. Some clones in this sample may be carry-over from other donors' samples. The specimen sequenced was naive CD4+ T cells from PBMCs. Sample subset: CD45RA+ positively selected.

For the CDR3, the DNA is TGTGCCAGCAGCGCCCGCTTGGGTGGAGCGGGCGCACGCACAGATACGCAGTATTTT. This codes for CASSARLGGAGARTDTQYF. The chain employs TRBV9 and TRBJ2-3, with D perhaps TRBD2 (6 bases). Trimming stripped 3 bases from V and 1 base from J, with 24 bases between. This CDR3 is built from 19 residues. CDR1 SGDLS and CDR2 YYNGEE come from the germline V gene.